Listed here are 25 T cell receptor beta chains from one sample, sequenced in a study of blood T cell repertoires in COVID-19. Method: immunoSEQ multiplex PCR; TCRdb's copy keeps in-frame clones and lacks some. Here the sample spans roughly 300,000 clones, more than 85% being singletons. Sequencing was done on a sample of PBMCs or T cells enriched from blood (not recorded which). The origin of the receptors is a woman under 40 who had recovered from COVID-19.

V gene TRBV2 combines with J gene TRBJ2-3, with 10 bases lining up with TRBD2. Losses at the gene ends were 4 bases for V and 4 bases for J; bases not matched to a gene: 5. Germline V CDR1 and CDR2: SNHLY, FYNNEI. The CDR3 loop spans 15 amino acids. As DNA, the CDR3 is TGTGCCAGCAGTGCGGCTAGCGGGGGATCAGATACGCAGTATTTT. It encodes CASSAASGGSDTQYF.

The gene calls are TRBV11-2 and TRBJ1-2, with 10 bases identical to TRBD1. The V gene end was trimmed by 5 bases and the J gene end by 6 bases; junction bases not matched to a gene: 3. From germline, CDR1 is SGHAT and CDR2 FQNNGV. This CDR3 region has 13 residues. CDR3 residues: CASSRTGGDGYTF. The CDR3 bases are TGTGCCAGCAGCCGGACAGGGGGAGATGGCTACACCTTC.

This clone was counted between two and nine times. The chain uses TRBV28 and TRBJ1-1; D is unresolved. The germline CDR1 and CDR2 sequences are MDHEN and SYDVKM. The germline V and J ends were trimmed by 5 bases and 2 bases, with 12 bases remaining between them. The CDR3 loop spans 14 amino acids. This CDR3 reads CASSVVQVNTEAFF. In DNA, the CDR3 is TGTGCCAGCAGTGTAGTCCAGGTCAACACTGAAGCTTTCTTT.

J is TRBJ1-4 and V is TRBV4-2, with 10 bases matching TRBD1. The trim removed 5 bases at V and 6 bases at J, leaving 6 bases unmatched. The CDR3 runs to 15 residues. CDR1 and CDR2 from the germline V gene are LGHNA and YNFKEQ. The CDR3 here is CASSVTGTGDEKLFF. The CDR3 DNA reads TGTGCCAGCAGCGTAACCGGGACAGGGGATGAAAAACTGTTTTTT.

The chain recombines TRBV9 with TRBJ1-2; TRBD1 might be the D (5 bases). Per germline, CDR1 SGDLS and CDR2 YYNGEE. The CDR3 totals 14 residues. CDR3 bases: TGTGCATCGGGGGAGGGGATCCATAACTATGGCTACACCTTC. It codes for CASGEGIHNYGYTF.

This clone was observed once. The rearrangement links TRBV7-9 to TRBJ1-1; tentatively, D is TRBD1 (6 bases). The V end lost 6 bases, the J end lost 7 bases, and 15 bases lay between the germline ends. Germline V lookup: CDR1 SEHNR, CDR2 FQNEAQ (reference sequence). The CDR3 extends over 13 amino acids. CDR3 nucleotide sequence: TGTGCCAGCAGTCCCGGGACATTCATTGAAGCTTTCTTT. Translating it yields CASSPGTFIEAFF. Drawing the rest from reference TRBV7-9 and TRBJ1-1, the complete variable domain is DTGVSQNPRHKITKRGQNVTFRCDPISEHNRLYWYRQTLGQGPEFLTYFQNEAQLEKSRLLSDRFSAERPKGSFSTLEIQRTEQGDSAMYLCASSPGTFIEAFFGQGTRLTVV.

This rearrangement joins TRBV2 to TRBJ2-7, with TRBD1 matching 8 bases. V dropped 6 bases and J dropped 3; count of bases not matched to a gene: 10. Germline CDR1 reads SNHLY; CDR2 reads FYNNEI. The CDR3 totals 15 residues. CDR3 in amino acids: CASRTLRDRNYEQYF. The CDR3 DNA sequence: TGTGCCAGCAGAACCCTCCGGGACAGGAACTACGAGCAGTACTTC.

Concerning this clone itself: Other DNA sequences in this sample translate to the same CDR3. The rearrangement links TRBV6-2 or TRBV6-3 to TRBJ1-5; D not resolved. The CDR3 has 14 residues. From germline, CDR1 is MNHEY and CDR2 SVGEGT. V was pared by 1 base and J by 1 base, with 5 bases between. CDR3: CASSYWASNQPQHF. As DNA, the CDR3 is TGTGCCAGCAGTTACTGGGCCAGCAATCAGCCCCAGCATTTT.

In this sample, this clone turned up once. V and J are TRBV27 and TRBJ1-6; 7 positions match TRBD1. Germline V CDR1 and CDR2: MNHEY, SMNVEV (reference sequence). The V gene end was trimmed by 6 bases and the J gene end by 7 bases; junction bases not matched to a gene: 9. The CDR3 covers 15 residues. CDR3: CASSPPTQGNSPLHF. CDR3 nucleotides: TGTGCCAGCAGCCCTCCGACACAGGGGAATTCACCCCTCCACTTT.

This CDR3 is CASSERLARYEQYF. The CDR3 nucleotides read TGCGCCAGCAGTGAGCGCCTAGCCCGCTACGAGCAGTACTTC. The chain recombines TRBV10-2 with TRBJ2-7; tentatively, D is TRBD2 (5 bases). CDR3 length equals 14 residues. CDR1 is WSHSY and CDR2 is SAAADI in the germline V gene. Trimming left V 2 bases short and J 3 bases short, with 11 bases between.

The chain combines TRBV30 with TRBJ1-4, with D perhaps TRBD1 (6 bases). With 3 bases removed from V and 4 bases from J, the gap between germline ends came to 15 bases. Germline V lookup: CDR1 GTSNPN, CDR2 SVGIG (reference sequence). The CDR3 is 15 amino acids. In nucleotides, the CDR3 is TGTGCCTGGAGAACCCGGGGGGCCGGTAATGAAAAACTGTTTTTT. This codes for CAWRTRGAGNEKLFF.

The count of this clone is one. The CDR3 spells CASNLAGGHHEQFF. CDR3 in DNA: TGTGCCAGCAACTTAGCGGGGGGGCACCATGAGCAGTTCTTC. J is TRBJ2-1 and V is TRBV6-5; TRBD2 matches at 11 bases. Unmatched junction bases numbered 7, after V lost 7 bases and J lost 8 bases. CDR1 and CDR2 (germline): MNHEY, SVGAGI. This CDR3 spans 14 amino acids.

This chain connects TRBV6-5 to TRBJ1-2, with D possibly matching TRBD1 (6 bases). This CDR3 has 13 amino acids. The germline CDR1 and CDR2 sequences are MNHEY and SVGAGI. V lost 2 bases to trimming and J lost 7 bases, with 11 bases between them. The CDR3 nucleotides are TGTGCCAGCAGTTACCAGGGGTCGAGTGGCTACACCTTC. Protein product: CASSYQGSSGYTF.

The gene calls are TRBV4-2 and TRBJ2-6; the D gene is possibly TRBD2 (5 bases). Trimming removed 0 bases at V and 4 bases at J, with 16 bases between. Germline V gene sequence: CDR1 LGHNA, CDR2 YNFKEQ. The CDR3 loop spans 18 amino acids. The CDR3 DNA sequence: TGTGCCAGCAGCCAAGAAGGTTTGGCGCGGGTAGGGGCCAACGTCCTGACTTTC. Residues: CASSQEGLARVGANVLTF.

The chain employs TRBV7-2 and TRBJ1-2; D perhaps matches TRBD1 (5 bases). The CDR3 runs to 14 residues. The germline gives CDR1 SGHTA, CDR2 FQGNSA. The ends were cut back, 4 bases at V and 5 bases at J, with 14 bases in the middle. The CDR3 region is CASSSLDRSYGYTF. The CDR3 DNA follows: TGTGCCAGCAGCTCCTTAGACAGATCATATGGCTACACCTTC.

This chain joins TRBV24-1 and TRBJ2-3; 7 nucleotides agree with TRBD2. This CDR3 region has 14 residues. V gave up 5 bases and J gave up 5 bases; unmatched junction bases: 6. Germline CDR1 KGHDR, CDR2 SFDVKD. The DNA of the CDR3 is TGTGCCACCAGTGGGACGGGGGGTGAAGATACGCAGTATTTT. It is translated as CATSGTGGEDTQYF.

This chain connects TRBV10-3 to TRBJ1-1; TRBD1 agrees at 7 bases. Germline V gives CDR1 ENHRY, CDR2 SYGVKD. The CDR3 runs 16 residues. V shed 3 bases and J 0 bases; nucleotides not matched to a gene: 7. CDR3 amino acids: CAISDRDRKMNTEAFF. The CDR3 DNA reads as TGTGCCATCAGTGATCGGGACAGAAAAATGAACACTGAAGCTTTCTTT.

This CDR3 reads CASSPGQASYEQYF. The CDR3 DNA reads as TGCGCCAGCAGCCCAGGACAGGCCTCCTACGAGCAGTACTTC. The V and J genes are TRBV4-3 and TRBJ2-7; TRBD1 agrees at 7 bases. V dropped 4 bases and J dropped 0; count of bases not matched to a gene: 3. The germline CDR1 and CDR2 sequences are LGHNA and YSLEER. The CDR3 loop spans 14 amino acids.

The CDR3 DNA reads as TGTGCCAGCAGCGTTACTGCGGGGGATTACACAGATACGCAGTATTTT. As protein: CASSVTAGDYTDTQYF. V usage is TRBV9 and J usage is TRBJ2-3; 7 bases are a match to TRBD2. Germline V CDR1 and CDR2: SGDLS, YYNGEE. Germline trimming cut 2 bases from V and 2 bases from J; bases unmatched to any gene: 8. The CDR3 covers 16 residues.

The chain couples TRBV7-2 to TRBJ2-2; D unresolved. In germline, CDR1 is SGHTA, CDR2 FQGNSA. Trimming left V 5 bases short and J 3 bases short, with 10 bases between. This CDR3 comprises 14 residues. The CDR3 nucleotides read TGTGCCAGCAGCCCTCCCACTTACACCGGGGAGCTGTTTTTT. It translates to CASSPPTYTGELFF. The full variable domain, rest sourced from reference TRBV7-2 and TRBJ2-2, is GAGVSQSPSNKVTEKGKDVELRCDPISGHTALYWYRQSLGQGLEFLIYFQGNSAPDKSGLPSDRFSAERTGGSVSTLTIQRTQQEDSAVYLCASSPPTYTGELFFGEGSRLTVL.

This chain connects TRBV3-1 (or the pseudogene TRBV3-2) to TRBJ2-1; 7 nucleotides agree with TRBD2. CDR1 and CDR2 from the germline V gene are LGHDT and YNNKEL (reference sequence). The CDR3 is 16 amino acids. J lost 1 base, V lost 4 bases, and 7 bases had no gene match. In DNA form, the CDR3 reads TGTGCCAGCAGCCGGCGGGGGTCGAGGTCCTACAATGAGCAGTTCTTC. Translation gives CASSRRGSRSYNEQFF.

This chain uses TRBV30 with TRBJ2-3; D is perhaps TRBD1 (7 bases). The V and J ends lost 2 bases and 6 bases respectively, with 18 bases between them. This CDR3 is 15 amino acids long. Germline loops: CDR1 GTSNPN, CDR2 SVGIG (reference sequence). The CDR3 coding sequence is TGTGCCTGGAGTCGGGCAGGGGGGCCCCCGGATACGCAGTATTTT. Its translation is CAWSRAGGPPDTQYF.

This clone was seen just once. The rearrangement uses TRBV19 and TRBJ1-5; D gene ambiguous. Between the trimmed V and J ends, which lost 3 bases and 4 bases, there was a span of 7 bases. There are 13 residues in the CDR3. The germline V gene encodes CDR1 LNHDA and CDR2 SQIVND (reference sequence). This CDR3 is CASSIPRNQPQHF. The CDR3 nucleotides read TGTGCCAGTAGTATCCCCCGTAATCAGCCCCAGCATTTT.

The V call is TRBV5-4, the J call TRBJ1-2; TRBD1 matches 9 bases. The CDR3 is made up of 14 amino acids. V gave up 4 bases and J gave up 4 bases; unmatched junction bases: 5. Germline V gene data show CDR1 as SGHNT and CDR2 as YYREEE (reference sequence). The CDR3 loop is CASSVQGAPYGYTF. In DNA form, the CDR3 reads TGTGCCAGCAGCGTACAGGGGGCGCCCTATGGCTACACCTTC.

The rearrangement uses TRBV24-1 and TRBJ2-2, with a tentative D call TRBD1 (5 bases). The CDR3 extends over 15 amino acids. The germline gives CDR1 KGHDR, CDR2 SFDVKD. Deletions cut 3 bases from V and 7 bases from J, with 14 bases between. The DNA for the CDR3 is TGTGCCACCAGTGATCATCAGGGTTTAAACGGGGAGCTGTTTTTT. Protein product: CATSDHQGLNGELFF.